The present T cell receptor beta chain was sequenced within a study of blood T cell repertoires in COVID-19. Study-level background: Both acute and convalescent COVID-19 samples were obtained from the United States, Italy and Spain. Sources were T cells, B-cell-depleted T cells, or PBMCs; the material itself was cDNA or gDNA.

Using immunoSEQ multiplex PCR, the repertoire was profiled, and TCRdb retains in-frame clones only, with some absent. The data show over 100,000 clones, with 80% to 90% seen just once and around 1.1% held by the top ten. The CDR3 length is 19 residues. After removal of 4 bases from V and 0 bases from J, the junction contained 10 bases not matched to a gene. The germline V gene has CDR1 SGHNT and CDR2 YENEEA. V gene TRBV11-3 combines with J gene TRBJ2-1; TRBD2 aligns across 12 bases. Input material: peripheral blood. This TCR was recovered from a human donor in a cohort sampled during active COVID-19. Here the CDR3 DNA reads TGTGCCAGCAGCTCACCGACTAGCGGGGGCCTAAGCTCCTACAATGAGCAGTTCTTC. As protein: CASSSPTSGGLSSYNEQFF.